This T cell receptor beta chain appears in the sequencing data of a study of cytomegalovirus exposure and HLA in healthy donors. General observations from the study: In vitro experiments confirmed that a few CMV-associated chains were specific for CMV antigens. Using the classifier, cytomegalovirus status was reportedly diagnosed with high specificity and sensitivity. Cytomegalovirus association was listed for 150 or so TCR beta chains.

Here immunoSEQ multiplex PCR was the method, and the copy in TCRdb shows in-frame clones only, minus some. The sample includes 190,000 or so clones, roughly four fifths of them seen just once. The CDR3 has 16 residues. The V and J ends lost 4 bases and 0 bases respectively, with 15 bases between them. Germline V gives CDR1 MNHEY, CDR2 SMNVEV (reference sequence). A note on this clone: The antigen is undetermined.

The receptor's source is a woman under 30 in good health and CMV-seropositive. Sequenced: PBMCs. The chain has TRBV27 and TRBJ1-1; maybe TRBD1 (6 bases). For the CDR3, the DNA is TGTGCCAGCAGTTGGGGCAGGGGACAAATGAACACTGAAGCTTTCTTT. This codes for CASSWGRGQMNTEAFF.